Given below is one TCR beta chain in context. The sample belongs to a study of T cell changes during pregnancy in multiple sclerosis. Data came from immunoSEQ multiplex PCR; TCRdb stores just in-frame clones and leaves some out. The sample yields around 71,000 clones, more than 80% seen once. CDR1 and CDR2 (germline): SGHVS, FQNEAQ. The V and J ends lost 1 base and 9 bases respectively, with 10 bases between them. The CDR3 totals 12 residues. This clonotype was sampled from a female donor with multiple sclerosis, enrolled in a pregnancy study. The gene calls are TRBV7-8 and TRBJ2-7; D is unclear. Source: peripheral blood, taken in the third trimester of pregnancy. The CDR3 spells CASSLEHAPQYF. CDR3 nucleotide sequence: TGTGCCAGCAGCTTAGAGCACGCCCCGCAGTACTTC. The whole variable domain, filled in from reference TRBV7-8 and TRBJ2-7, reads GAGVSQSPRYKVAKRGQDVALRCDPISGHVSLFWYQQALGQGPEFLTYFQNEAQLDKSGLPSDRFFAERPEGSVSTLKIQRTQQEDSAVYLCASSLEHAPQYFGPGTRLTVT.